The next 6 T cell receptor beta chains were all read from a single sample in a study of cytomegalovirus exposure and HLA in healthy donors. Data came from immunoSEQ multiplex PCR; TCRdb stores just in-frame clones and leaves some out. The table has more than 95,000 clones, about 85% seen once. The sequencing input was PBMCs. The receptors come from a woman younger than 35 in good health and CMV-seropositive.

The rearrangement uses TRBV7-9 and TRBJ2-7; 8 bases are shared with TRBD1. Germline CDR1 is SEHNR and CDR2 is FQNEAQ (reference sequence). Trimming removed 5 bases from V and 0 bases from J; junction bases left unmatched: 6. This CDR3 contains 15 residues. CDR3 protein: CASSQGQDISYEQYF. The CDR3 DNA reads as TGTGCCAGCAGCCAGGGACAGGACATCTCCTACGAGCAGTACTTC. Using reference TRBV7-9 and TRBJ2-7 for the parts outside the CDR3, the full variable domain is DTGVSQNPRHKITKRGQNVTFRCDPISEHNRLYWYRQTLGQGPEFLTYFQNEAQLEKSRLLSDRFSAERPKGSFSTLEIQRTEQGDSAMYLCASSQGQDISYEQYFGPGTRLTVT.

The chain is built from TRBV6-1 and TRBJ1-1; a weak D match, TRBD1 (5 bases). Germline loops: CDR1 MNHNS, CDR2 SASEGT. V was cut by 6 bases and J by 1 base, with 9 bases left in between. This CDR3 is built from 13 residues. Here the CDR3 reads CASRTDRNTEAFF. The CDR3 region has the DNA TGTGCCAGCAGGACAGATAGGAACACTGAAGCTTTCTTT.

The chain recombines TRBV4-1 with TRBJ2-1, with D maybe TRBD2 (6 bases). The CDR3 loop spans 17 amino acids. The germline V gene has CDR1 MGHRA and CDR2 YSYEKL. Trimming pared 1 base from V and 1 base from J, leaving 14 bases between. The CDR3 DNA follows: TGCGCCAGCAGCCAAGGGGGTAGCGGACCTTCCTACAATGAGCAGTTCTTC. Its translation: CASSQGGSGPSYNEQFF.

The V gene is TRBV29-1, the J gene TRBJ2-7; the D gene is possibly TRBD2 (5 bases). The germline V and J ends were trimmed by 4 bases and 2 bases, with 9 bases remaining between them. Germline V gives CDR1 SQVTM, CDR2 ANQGSEA. The CDR3 is 12 residues long. CDR3 DNA: TGCAGCGTTGCATACGGGACCTACGAGCAGTACTTC. This sequence encodes CSVAYGTYEQYF.

V usage is TRBV28 and J usage is TRBJ1-6; 12 positions match TRBD1. The V and J ends lost 2 bases and 7 bases, in that order; junction bases with no gene match: 0. Germline assignment: CDR1 MDHEN and CDR2 SYDVKM. This CDR3 spans 15 amino acids. Here the CDR3 DNA reads TGTGCCAGCAGTTTAGGGACAGGGGGCAATTCACCCCTCCACTTT. Amino acids: CASSLGTGGNSPLHF.

This clone was seen more than once but under ten times. The chain combines TRBV28 with TRBJ2-7; TRBD2 matches at 8 bases. The V gene end was trimmed by 6 bases and the J gene end by 2 bases; junction bases not matched to a gene: 3. In germline, CDR1 is MDHEN, CDR2 SYDVKM. This CDR3 has 13 residues. In DNA form, the CDR3 reads TGTGCCAGCAGGGGAGCGGGGGCCTACGAGCAGTACTTC. This sequence encodes CASRGAGAYEQYF.